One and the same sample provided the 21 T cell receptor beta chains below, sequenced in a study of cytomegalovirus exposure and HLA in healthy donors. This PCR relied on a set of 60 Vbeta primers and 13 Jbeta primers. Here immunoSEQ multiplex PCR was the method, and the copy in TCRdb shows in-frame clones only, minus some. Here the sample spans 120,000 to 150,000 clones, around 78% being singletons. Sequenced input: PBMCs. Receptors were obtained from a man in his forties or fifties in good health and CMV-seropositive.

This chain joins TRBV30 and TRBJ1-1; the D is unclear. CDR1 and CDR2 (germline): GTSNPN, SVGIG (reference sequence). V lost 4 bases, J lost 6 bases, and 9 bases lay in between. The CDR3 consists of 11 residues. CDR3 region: CAWTAAAEAFF. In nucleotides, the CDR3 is TGTGCCTGGACAGCGGCAGCTGAAGCTTTCTTT.

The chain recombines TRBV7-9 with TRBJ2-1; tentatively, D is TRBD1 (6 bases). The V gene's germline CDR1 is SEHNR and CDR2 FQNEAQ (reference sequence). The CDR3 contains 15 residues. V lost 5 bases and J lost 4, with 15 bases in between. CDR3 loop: CASSLQGLLYNEQFF. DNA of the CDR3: TGTGCCAGCAGCCTACAGGGCCTACTTTACAATGAGCAGTTCTTC.

CDR3 sequence: CASSIALAGGRFSETQYF. The CDR3 DNA sequence: TGTGCCAGTAGTATAGCTCTAGCGGGAGGCCGTTTTTCGGAGACCCAGTACTTC. The chain links TRBV19 to TRBJ2-5; 11 nucleotides align to TRBD2. J gave up 5 bases and V 1 base, and 12 bases lay outside the gene matches. Germline V gene data show CDR1 as LNHDA and CDR2 as SQIVND (reference sequence). The CDR3 has 18 residues.

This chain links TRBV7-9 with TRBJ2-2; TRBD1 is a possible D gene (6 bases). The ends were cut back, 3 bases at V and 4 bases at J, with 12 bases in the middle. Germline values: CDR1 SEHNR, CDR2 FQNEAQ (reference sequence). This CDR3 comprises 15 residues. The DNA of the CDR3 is TGTGCCAGCAGCTTGAGGGGGAGTGGCACCGGGGAGCTGTTTTTT. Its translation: CASSLRGSGTGELFF.

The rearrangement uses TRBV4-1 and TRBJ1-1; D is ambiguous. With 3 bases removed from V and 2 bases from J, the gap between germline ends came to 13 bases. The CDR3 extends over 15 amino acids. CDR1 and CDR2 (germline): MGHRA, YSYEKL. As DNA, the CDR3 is TGCGCCAGCAGCCATGCGGAGGCCTCAAACACTGAAGCTTTCTTT. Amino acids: CASSHAEASNTEAFF.

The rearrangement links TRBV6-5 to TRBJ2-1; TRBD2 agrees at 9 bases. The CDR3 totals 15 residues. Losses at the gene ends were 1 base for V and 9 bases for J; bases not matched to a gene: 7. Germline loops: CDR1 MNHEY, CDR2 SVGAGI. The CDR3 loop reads CASSYLAGGPPEQFF. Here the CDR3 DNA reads TGTGCCAGCAGTTACTTGGCGGGAGGGCCGCCTGAGCAGTTCTTC.

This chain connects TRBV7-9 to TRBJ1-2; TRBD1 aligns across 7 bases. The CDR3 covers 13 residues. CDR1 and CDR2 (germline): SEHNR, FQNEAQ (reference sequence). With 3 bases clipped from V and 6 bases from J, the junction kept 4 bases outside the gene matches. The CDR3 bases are TGTGCCAGCAGCTTGACAGGGTGGGATGGCTACACCTTC. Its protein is CASSLTGWDGYTF.

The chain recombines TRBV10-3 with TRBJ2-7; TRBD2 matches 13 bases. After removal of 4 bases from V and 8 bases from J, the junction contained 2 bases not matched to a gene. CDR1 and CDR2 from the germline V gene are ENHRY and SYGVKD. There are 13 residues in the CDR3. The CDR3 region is CAISGGLAGKQYF. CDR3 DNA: TGTGCCATCAGTGGGGGACTAGCGGGGAAGCAGTACTTC.

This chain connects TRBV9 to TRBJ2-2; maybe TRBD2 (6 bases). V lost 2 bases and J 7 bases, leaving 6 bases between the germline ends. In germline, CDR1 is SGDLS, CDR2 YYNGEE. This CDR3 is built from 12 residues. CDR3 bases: TGTGCCAGCAGCGTCGGGGGCGGGGAGCTGTTTTTT. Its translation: CASSVGGGELFF.

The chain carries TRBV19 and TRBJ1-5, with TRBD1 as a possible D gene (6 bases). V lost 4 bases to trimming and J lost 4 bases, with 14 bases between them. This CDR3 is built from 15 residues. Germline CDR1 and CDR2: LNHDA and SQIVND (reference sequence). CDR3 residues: CASSSSGGANQPQHF. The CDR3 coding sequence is TGTGCCAGTAGTAGCAGTGGGGGGGCGAATCAGCCCCAGCATTTT.

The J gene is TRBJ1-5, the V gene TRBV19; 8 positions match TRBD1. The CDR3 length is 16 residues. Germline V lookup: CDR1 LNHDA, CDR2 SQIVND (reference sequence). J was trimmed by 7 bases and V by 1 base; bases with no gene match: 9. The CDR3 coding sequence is TGTGCCAGTAGTATAGGTCCCCCAGGGGGCACCCAGCCCCAGCATTTT. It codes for CASSIGPPGGTQPQHF.

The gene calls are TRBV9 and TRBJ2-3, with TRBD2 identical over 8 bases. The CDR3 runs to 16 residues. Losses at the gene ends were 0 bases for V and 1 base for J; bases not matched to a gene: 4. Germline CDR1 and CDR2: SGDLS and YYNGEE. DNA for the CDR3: TGTGCCAGCAGCGTAGGGGCTAGCGGGCGCACAGATACGCAGTATTTT. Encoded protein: CASSVGASGRTDTQYF.

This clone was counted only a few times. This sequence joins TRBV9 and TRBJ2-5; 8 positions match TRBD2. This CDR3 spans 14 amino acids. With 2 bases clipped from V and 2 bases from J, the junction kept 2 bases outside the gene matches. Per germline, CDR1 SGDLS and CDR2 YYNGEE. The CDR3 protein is CASSVTSGQETQYF. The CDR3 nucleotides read TGTGCCAGCAGCGTTACTAGCGGACAAGAGACCCAGTACTTC.

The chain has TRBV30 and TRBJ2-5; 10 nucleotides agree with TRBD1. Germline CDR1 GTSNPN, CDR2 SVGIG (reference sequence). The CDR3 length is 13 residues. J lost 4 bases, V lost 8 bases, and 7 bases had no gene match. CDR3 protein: CAATGGYVETQYF. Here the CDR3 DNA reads TGTGCCGCGACAGGGGGCTATGTAGAGACCCAGTACTTC.

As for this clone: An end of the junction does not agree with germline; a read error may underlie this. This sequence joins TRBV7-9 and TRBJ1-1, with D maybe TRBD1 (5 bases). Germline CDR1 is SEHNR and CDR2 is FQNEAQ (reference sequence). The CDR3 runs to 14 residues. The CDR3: CSSSLRGRDTEAFF. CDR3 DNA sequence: TGTTCCAGCAGCTTACGGGGGAGGGACACTGAAGCTTTCTTT.

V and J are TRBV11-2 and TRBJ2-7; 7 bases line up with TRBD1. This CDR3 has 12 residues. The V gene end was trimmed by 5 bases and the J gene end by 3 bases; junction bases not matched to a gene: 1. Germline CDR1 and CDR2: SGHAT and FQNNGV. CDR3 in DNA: TGTGCCAGCAGCAGGGACAGCTACGAGCAGTACTTC. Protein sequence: CASSRDSYEQYF.

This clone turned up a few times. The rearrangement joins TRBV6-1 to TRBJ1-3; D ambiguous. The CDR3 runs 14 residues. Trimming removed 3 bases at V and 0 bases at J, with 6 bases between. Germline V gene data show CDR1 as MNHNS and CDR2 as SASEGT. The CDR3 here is CASSEHSSGNTIYF. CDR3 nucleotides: TGTGCCAGCAGTGAGCACAGCTCTGGAAACACCATATATTTT.

The CDR3 bases are TGTGCCAGCAGTTCCCCGGGACTAGCGGGAAGGGTAGATACGCAGTATTTT. Amino acids: CASSSPGLAGRVDTQYF. The chain is built from TRBV7-2 and TRBJ2-3, with 13 bases lining up with TRBD2. CDR1 and CDR2 (germline): SGHTA, FQGNSA. V was clipped by 6 bases and J by 5 bases; unmatched bases: 11. CDR3 length: 17 residues.

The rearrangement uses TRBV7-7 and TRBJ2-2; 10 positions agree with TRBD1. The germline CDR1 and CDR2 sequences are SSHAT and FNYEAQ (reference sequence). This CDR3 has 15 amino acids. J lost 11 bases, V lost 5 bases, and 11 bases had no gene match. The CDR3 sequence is CASSQDRGPTSELFF. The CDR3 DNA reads TGTGCCAGCAGCCAAGACAGGGGGCCGACCTCAGAGCTGTTTTTT.

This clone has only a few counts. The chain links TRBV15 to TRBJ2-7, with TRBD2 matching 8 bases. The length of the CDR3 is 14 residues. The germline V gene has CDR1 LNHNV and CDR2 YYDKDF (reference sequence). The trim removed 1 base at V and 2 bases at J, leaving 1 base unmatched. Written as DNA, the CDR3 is TGTGCCACCAGCAGAGTAGCGGGGCCCTACGAGCAGTACTTC. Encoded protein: CATSRVAGPYEQYF.

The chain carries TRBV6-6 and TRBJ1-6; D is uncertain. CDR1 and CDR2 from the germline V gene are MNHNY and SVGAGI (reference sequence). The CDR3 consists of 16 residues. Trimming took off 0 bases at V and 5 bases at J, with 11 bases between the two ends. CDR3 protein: CASSYSSSRDNSPLHF. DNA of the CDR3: TGTGCCAGCAGTTACTCGTCTTCTCGAGATAATTCACCCCTCCACTTT.